A selection of T cell receptor beta chains follows, all from one sample in a study of blood T cell repertoires in COVID-19. The table came from immunoSEQ multiplex PCR; TCRdb's copy has only in-frame clones and leaves some out. The sample shows fewer than 30,000 clones, roughly 80% of them seen only once. Material: peripheral blood. The receptor set was obtained from a woman aged 55-70 years with acute or convalescent COVID-19. Both conserved end residues are part of each CDR3. A D gene is named only where the DNA matches it firmly. A row's size may be missing; if present it is once, few, many or a size class.

TRBJ2-2	TRBV7-8	.	.	CASSPPVPPGELFF	TGTGCCAGCAGCCCCCCGGTCCCTCCCGGGGAGCTGTTTTTT
TRBJ1-2	TRBV19	.	.	CASSRTDYGYTF	TGTGCCAGTAGTAGGACAGACTATGGCTACACCTTC
TRBJ2-7	TRBV29-1	.	.	CSALTSFREQYF	TGCAGCGCCCTGACCTCATTCAGGGAGCAGTACTTC
TRBJ2-7	TRBV11-2	TRBD2	.	CASSDGLAGGYEQYF	TGTGCCAGCAGCGACGGACTAGCGGGGGGATACGAGCAGTACTTC
TRBJ2-1	TRBV7-2	.	.	CASSPPVYNEQFF	TGTGCCAGCAGCCCCCCTGTCTACAATGAGCAGTTCTTC
TRBJ2-3	TRBV6-2/TRBV6-3	.	once	CASSQDTLRDTQYF	TGTGCCAGCAGTCAGGACACCCTCCGGGATACGCAGTATTTT
TRBJ1-2	TRBV4-2	.	.	CASSQVVAGPDGYTF	TGTGCCAGCAGCCAAGTAGTTGCGGGGCCGGATGGCTACACCTTC
TRBJ1-5	TRBV7-8	.	.	CASSPGGGGNQPQHF	TGTGCCAGCAGCCCCGGGGGGGGTGGCAATCAGCCCCAGCATTTT
TRBJ1-5	TRBV5-6	.	medium-sized	CASSAGGRPQHF	TGTGCCAGCAGCGCGGGAGGTAGACCCCAGCATTTT
TRBJ1-5	TRBV6-5	TRBD1	.	CASSGQGGQPQHF	TGTGCCAGCAGCGGACAGGGCGGTCAGCCCCAGCATTTT
TRBJ1-1	TRBV4-1	TRBD1	.	CASSLGQGGTEAFF	TGCGCCAGCAGCCTAGGACAGGGGGGCACTGAAGCTTTCTTT
TRBJ2-3	TRBV6-5	TRBD1	.	CASRDRVREDTQYF	TGTGCCAGCCGGGACAGGGTAAGAGAGGATACGCAGTATTTT
TRBJ2-3	TRBV10-2	TRBD2	.	CASRLGTSGRTDTQYF	TGCGCCAGCAGACTCGGGACTAGCGGCCGCACAGATACGCAGTATTTT
TRBJ1-6	TRBV2	.	.	CASSSGEGLANSPLHF	TGTGCCAGCAGCTCGGGTGAGGGCTTGGCAAATTCACCCCTCCACTTT
TRBJ1-6	TRBV25-1	TRBD1	.	CASSSGQGNSPLHF	TGTGCCAGCAGCTCAGGACAGGGAAATTCACCCCTCCACTTT
TRBJ1-2	TRBV3-1/TRBV3-2	.	.	CASSQDFYGYTF	TGTGCCAGCAGCCAAGACTTCTATGGCTACACCTTC
TRBJ1-2	TRBV5-1	.	few	CASSLGGNYGYTF	TGCGCCAGCAGCTTGGGAGGGAACTATGGCTACACCTTC
TRBJ2-7	TRBV18	.	.	CASSPTVNYEQYF	TGTGCCAGCTCACCTACAGTCAACTACGAGCAGTACTTC
TRBJ1-2	TRBV28	TRBD1	.	CASRVDRVSKGYTF	TGTGCCAGCAGGGTGGACAGGGTCTCTAAGGGCTACACCTTC
TRBJ2-1	TRBV11-2	TRBD1	.	CASSGTGRLDEQFF	TGTGCCAGCAGCGGGACAGGGCGTCTCGATGAGCAGTTCTTC
TRBJ1-6	TRBV3-1/TRBV3-2	.	once	CASSQRGGGSPLHF	TGTGCCAGCAGCCAAAGGGGGGGTGGTTCACCCCTCCACTTT
TRBJ1-2	TRBV28	TRBD1	.	CASSGQGTAGFNYGYTF	TGTGCCAGCAGCGGACAGGGAACCGCGGGGTTTAACTATGGCTACACCTTC
TRBJ1-5	TRBV19	TRBD1	.	CASSMGGTGRPQHF	TGTGCCAGTAGTATGGGGGGGACAGGGAGGCCCCAGCATTTT
TRBJ2-3	TRBV19	.	.	CASSIGGGGYTDTQYF	TGTGCCAGTAGTATCGGTGGGGGCGGATACACAGATACGCAGTATTTT
TRBJ1-3	TRBV4-1	.	.	CASSQVFWAFSGNTIYF	TGCGCCAGCAGCCAAGTGTTTTGGGCATTCTCTGGAAACACCATATATTTT
TRBJ1-3	TRBV9	.	.	CASSGDRAFSSGNTIYF	TGTGCCAGCAGCGGCGACAGAGCCTTTTCCTCTGGAAACACCATATATTTT
TRBJ2-1	TRBV28	.	.	CASSLSGSRGRKDEQFF	TGTGCCAGCAGTTTAAGCGGTTCGCGGGGGCGGAAGGATGAGCAGTTCTTC
TRBJ2-2	TRBV21-1	.	.	CASSKAGLILAGATSGTGELFF	TGTGCCAGCAGCAAAGCAGGACTTATACTAGCGGGGGCCACCTCGGGCACCGGGGAGCTGTTTTTT
TRBJ1-4	TRBV28	TRBD1	once	CASSLSLQGATNEKLFF	TGTGCCAGCAGTTTATCATTACAGGGGGCAACTAATGAAAAACTGTTTTTT
TRBJ1-5	TRBV28	.	few	CASSLNQNNQPQHF	TGTGCCAGCAGTTTAAACCAGAACAATCAGCCCCAGCATTTT
TRBJ1-1	TRBV28	.	.	CASSLNSPQVEAFF	TGTGCCAGCAGTTTGAACTCCCCCCAGGTAGAAGCTTTCTTT
TRBJ1-1	TRBV28	.	once	CASTPSGVGAMNTEAFF	TGTGCCAGCACCCCGTCCGGAGTGGGGGCCATGAACACTGAAGCTTTCTTT
TRBJ2-6	TRBV9	.	.	CASSNSRSSGANVLTF	TGTGCCAGCAGCAACTCCCGGAGCTCTGGGGCCAACGTCCTGACTTTC
TRBJ2-7	TRBV6-5	.	.	CAVRRGRASYEQYF	TGTGCCGTCCGGAGGGGGAGGGCCTCGTACGAGCAGTACTTC
TRBJ2-7	TRBV29-1	.	.	CSVDSETYEQYF	TGCAGCGTTGATTCAGAAACCTACGAGCAGTACTTC
TRBJ2-7	TRBV18	.	.	CASSPVGSDYEQYF	TGTGCCAGCTCACCGGTCGGCAGCGACTACGAGCAGTACTTC
TRBJ2-3	TRBV7-8	.	.	CASSLALGLADTQYF	TGTGCCAGCAGCTTAGCGCTGGGGCTCGCAGATACGCAGTATTTT
TRBJ1-6	TRBV4-2	TRBD1	.	CASSHPKTGMNSPLHF	TGTGCCAGCAGCCATCCCAAGACAGGGATGAATTCACCCCTCCACTTT
TRBJ2-7	TRBV5-1	.	.	CASSSPTTERKNSYEQYF	TGCGCCAGCAGCTCGCCCACTACTGAGCGAAAAAACTCCTACGAGCAGTACTTC
TRBJ2-7	TRBV30	TRBD1	.	CAWSQGQGYLDEQYF	TGTGCCTGGAGTCAAGGACAGGGGTATTTGGACGAGCAGTACTTC
TRBJ2-7	TRBV5-5	TRBD1	.	CASSLVEPGQGYEQYF	TGTGCCAGCAGCTTGGTAGAACCGGGACAGGGGTACGAGCAGTACTTC
TRBJ2-1	TRBV5-1	TRBD2	.	CASGTSANRGSYNEQFF	TGCGCCAGCGGGACTAGCGCGAATAGGGGCTCCTACAATGAGCAGTTCTTC
TRBJ1-1	TRBV6-6	.	once	CASSYEPGQNTEAFF	TGTGCCAGCAGTTACGAGCCAGGGCAGAACACTGAAGCTTTCTTT
TRBJ2-2	TRBV6-5	.	.	CASSPRRGYTGELFF	TGTGCCAGCAGTCCCCGCAGGGGATACACCGGGGAGCTGTTTTTT
TRBJ2-3	TRBV5-8	.	.	CASSLRGRGADTQYF	TGTGCCAGCAGCTTGAGGGGTCGAGGCGCAGATACGCAGTATTTT
TRBJ1-2	TRBV5-1	.	few	CASSPGDIGYTF	TGCGCCAGCAGCCCAGGGGACATAGGCTACACCTTC
TRBJ1-4	TRBV5-1	.	.	CASSYRGSGEKLFF	TGCGCCAGCAGCTATAGGGGATCCGGTGAAAAACTGTTTTTT
TRBJ1-6	TRBV19	TRBD1	.	CASSRGQDFGSPLHF	TGTGCCAGTAGCCGGGGACAGGACTTTGGTTCACCCCTCCACTTT
TRBJ1-1	TRBV6-5	.	.	CASSYVSRGGTEAFF	TGTGCCAGCAGTTACGTGAGCCGGGGGGGCACTGAAGCTTTCTTT
TRBJ1-1	TRBV6-4	.	.	CASSDWSRYNPRLNTEAFF	TGTGCCAGCAGTGACTGGAGCCGATACAACCCACGACTTAACACTGAAGCTTTCTTT
TRBJ2-3	TRBV3-1/TRBV3-2	TRBD2	.	CASSQDGLAGDTDTQYF	TGTGCCAGCAGCCAAGACGGACTAGCGGGGGACACAGATACGCAGTATTTT
TRBJ1-4	TRBV7-2	TRBD1	.	CASSLGTGVNEKLFF	TGTGCCAGCAGCTTAGGGACAGGGGTAAATGAAAAACTGTTTTTT
TRBJ1-3	TRBV28	TRBD1	.	CASSHRRQGLGNTIYF	TGTGCCAGCAGTCACCGACGACAGGGACTAGGTAACACCATATATTTT
TRBJ2-5	TRBV14	TRBD1	.	CASSRNRGQETQYF	TGTGCCAGCAGCCGGAACAGGGGCCAAGAGACCCAGTACTTC
TRBJ2-7	TRBV29-1	.	.	CSVEDEGAVEQYF	TGCAGCGTTGAAGATGAAGGGGCTGTCGAGCAGTACTTC
TRBJ2-1	TRBV28	TRBD1	.	CASRNRGSYNEQFF	TGTGCCAGCAGAAACAGGGGATCCTACAATGAGCAGTTCTTC
TRBJ2-7	TRBV3-1/TRBV3-2	TRBD1	.	CASSQVPGTAYEQYF	TGTGCCAGCAGCCAAGTCCCAGGGACAGCATACGAGCAGTACTTC
TRBJ1-2	TRBV2	TRBD1	.	CASSAGTGWKDYGYTF	TGTGCCAGCAGTGCAGGGACAGGGTGGAAAGACTATGGCTACACCTTC
TRBJ1-4	TRBV3-1/TRBV3-2	.	.	CASSQLEGRGGSVKLFF	TGTGCCAGCAGCCAGCTCGAAGGGCGGGGGGGGTCGGTGAAACTGTTTTTT
TRBJ1-1	TRBV4-1	.	once	CASSQGWGGYTEAFF	TGCGCCAGCAGCCAAGGGTGGGGGGGGTATACTGAAGCTTTCTTT